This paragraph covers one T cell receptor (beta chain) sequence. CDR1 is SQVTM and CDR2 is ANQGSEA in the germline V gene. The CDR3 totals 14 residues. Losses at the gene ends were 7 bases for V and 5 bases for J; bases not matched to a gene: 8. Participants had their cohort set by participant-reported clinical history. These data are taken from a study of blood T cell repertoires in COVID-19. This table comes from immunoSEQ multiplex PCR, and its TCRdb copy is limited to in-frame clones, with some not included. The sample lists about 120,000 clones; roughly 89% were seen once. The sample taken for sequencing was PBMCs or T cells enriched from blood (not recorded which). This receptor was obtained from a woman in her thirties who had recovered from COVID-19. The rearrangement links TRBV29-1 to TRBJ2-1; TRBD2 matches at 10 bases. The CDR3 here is CSGRNSGGNNEQFF. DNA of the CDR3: TGCAGCGGAAGAAATAGCGGGGGGAACAATGAGCAGTTCTTC.